A selection of T cell receptor beta chains follows, all from one sample in a study of cytomegalovirus exposure and HLA in healthy donors. The data were produced by immunoSEQ multiplex PCR, yet TCRdb's version contains in-frame clones alone and is incomplete. The sample has 110,000 or so clones, approximately 79% seen once. The sample taken for sequencing was PBMCs. The receptor set was obtained from a man in his fifties or sixties in good health and CMV-seropositive. The CDR3 runs from the conserved cysteine through the conserved F or W. A D gene is named only where the DNA matches it firmly. Clone size is not always given. Where it is, it says once, few, many or a class for expanded clones.

v_gene: TRBV5-1; j_gene: TRBJ2-3; abundance: .; d_gene: TRBD2; CDR3aa: CASSWTSGGRGTDTQYF; CDR3nt: TGCGCCAGCAGCTGGACTAGCGGGGGGCGGGGCACAGATACGCAGTATTTT
v_gene: TRBV29-1; j_gene: TRBJ2-3; abundance: .; d_gene: TRBD1; CDR3aa: CSLRGTGSDTQYF; CDR3nt: TGCAGCTTGAGGGGGACAGGGTCAGATACGCAGTATTTT
v_gene: TRBV4-3; j_gene: TRBJ1-1; abundance: .; d_gene: TRBD1; CDR3aa: CASSRLGGLDTEAFF; CDR3nt: TGCGCCAGCAGCCGACTAGGGGGCTTGGACACTGAAGCTTTCTTT
v_gene: TRBV10-3; j_gene: TRBJ2-7; abundance: few; d_gene: TRBD2; CDR3aa: CAIRGLAGSYEQYF; CDR3nt: TGTGCCATCAGGGGACTAGCGGGCTCCTACGAGCAGTACTTC
v_gene: TRBV2; j_gene: TRBJ2-7; abundance: .; d_gene: TRBD2; CDR3aa: CASSEYLAGVSEQYF; CDR3nt: TGTGCCAGCAGTGAATATCTAGCGGGAGTAAGCGAGCAGTACTTC
v_gene: TRBV18; j_gene: TRBJ2-7; abundance: .; d_gene: TRBD1; CDR3aa: CASSPDRGGSYEQYF; CDR3nt: TGTGCCAGCTCACCAGACAGGGGAGGCTCCTACGAGCAGTACTTC
v_gene: TRBV19; j_gene: TRBJ2-7; abundance: .; d_gene: .; CDR3aa: CASSIDSEAERREQYF; CDR3nt: TGTGCCAGTAGTATTGATTCCGAGGCGGAGAGGAGGGAGCAGTACTTC
v_gene: TRBV11-3; j_gene: TRBJ2-2; abundance: .; d_gene: .; CDR3aa: CASSLSYRTAGELFF; CDR3nt: TGTGCCAGCAGCTTATCTTACAGAACGGCCGGGGAGCTGTTTTTT
v_gene: TRBV6-5; j_gene: TRBJ2-7; abundance: .; d_gene: TRBD2; CDR3aa: CASKERDSGEQYF; CDR3nt: TGTGCCAGCAAAGAGCGGGACTCAGGCGAGCAGTACTTC
v_gene: TRBV5-8; j_gene: TRBJ2-1; abundance: .; d_gene: TRBD2; CDR3aa: CASSISGAGGEQFF; CDR3nt: TGTGCCAGCAGCATAAGCGGGGCGGGAGGTGAGCAGTTCTTC
v_gene: TRBV7-8; j_gene: TRBJ1-5; abundance: once; d_gene: .; CDR3aa: CASSLEYGSNQPQHF; CDR3nt: TGTGCCAGCAGCTTAGAGTACGGTAGCAATCAGCCCCAGCATTTT
v_gene: TRBV19; j_gene: TRBJ2-7; abundance: .; d_gene: .; CDR3aa: CASSPRGTSYEQYF; CDR3nt: TGTGCCAGTAGTCCCCGCGGGACCTCCTACGAGCAGTACTTC
v_gene: TRBV5-4; j_gene: TRBJ1-1; abundance: .; d_gene: .; CDR3aa: CASSPQGPPNTEAFF; CDR3nt: TGTGCCAGCAGCCCACAGGGACCCCCGAACACTGAAGCTTTCTTT
v_gene: TRBV19; j_gene: TRBJ1-5; abundance: .; d_gene: TRBD1; CDR3aa: CASSDRGPSSNQPQHF; CDR3nt: TGTGCCAGTAGCGACAGGGGCCCCAGTAGCAATCAGCCCCAGCATTTT
v_gene: TRBV5-6; j_gene: TRBJ2-3; abundance: .; d_gene: TRBD2; CDR3aa: CASSLRLAGEVDTQYF; CDR3nt: TGTGCCAGCAGCTTGCGACTAGCGGGGGAGGTCGATACGCAGTATTTT
v_gene: TRBV4-3; j_gene: TRBJ2-1; abundance: .; d_gene: .; CDR3aa: CASSQVVYNEQFF; CDR3nt: TGCGCCAGCAGCCAAGTAGTTTACAATGAGCAGTTCTTC
v_gene: TRBV4-3; j_gene: TRBJ2-2; abundance: once; d_gene: .; CDR3aa: CASSQALSGNTGELFF; CDR3nt: TGCGCCAGCAGCCAAGCGTTGTCGGGGAACACCGGGGAGCTGTTTTTT
v_gene: TRBV28; j_gene: TRBJ2-7; abundance: .; d_gene: TRBD2; CDR3aa: CASSLYAGEDMGTYEQYF; CDR3nt: TGTGCCAGCAGTTTATACGCGGGAGAGGACATGGGGACCTACGAGCAGTACTTC
v_gene: TRBV4-3; j_gene: TRBJ2-5; abundance: .; d_gene: .; CDR3aa: CASSPQGRETQYF; CDR3nt: TGCGCCAGCAGCCCACAGGGACGGGAGACCCAGTACTTC
v_gene: TRBV7-2; j_gene: TRBJ1-2; abundance: few; d_gene: .; CDR3aa: CASSLDAGHYGYTF; CDR3nt: TGTGCCAGCAGCTTAGACGCAGGGCACTATGGCTACACCTTC
v_gene: TRBV6-4; j_gene: TRBJ2-7; abundance: .; d_gene: .; CDR3aa: CASSEGDGYEQYF; CDR3nt: TGTGCCAGCAGTGAAGGGGATGGTTACGAGCAGTACTTC
v_gene: TRBV6-6; j_gene: TRBJ1-1; abundance: once; d_gene: .; CDR3aa: CASRTPDSRNTEAFF; CDR3nt: TGTGCCAGCAGAACTCCGGACAGCCGGAACACTGAAGCTTTCTTT
v_gene: TRBV28; j_gene: TRBJ2-3; abundance: .; d_gene: TRBD1; CDR3aa: CASSLIGTGRTDTQYF; CDR3nt: TGTGCCAGCAGTTTAATCGGGACAGGGAGGACAGATACGCAGTATTTT
v_gene: TRBV2; j_gene: TRBJ1-2; abundance: .; d_gene: TRBD1; CDR3aa: CASTRDSASNYGYTF; CDR3nt: TGTGCCAGCACACGGGACAGCGCAAGCAACTATGGCTACACCTTC
v_gene: TRBV5-4; j_gene: TRBJ2-2; abundance: .; d_gene: .; CDR3aa: CASSLGGGANTGELFF; CDR3nt: TGTGCCAGCAGCCTGGGGGGGGGCGCGAACACCGGGGAGCTGTTTTTT
v_gene: TRBV6-1; j_gene: TRBJ1-5; abundance: .; d_gene: TRBD1; CDR3aa: CASRDRGLSNQPQHF; CDR3nt: TGTGCCAGCAGGGACAGGGGGCTGAGCAATCAGCCCCAGCATTTT
v_gene: TRBV28; j_gene: TRBJ1-5; abundance: once; d_gene: .; CDR3aa: CASRWTLEYSNQPQHF; CDR3nt: TGTGCCAGCAGGTGGACACTGGAATATAGCAATCAGCCCCAGCATTTT
v_gene: TRBV5-5; j_gene: TRBJ2-7; abundance: .; d_gene: TRBD1; CDR3aa: CASSSGQVTYEQYF; CDR3nt: TGTGCCAGCAGCTCAGGACAGGTAACCTACGAGCAGTACTTC
v_gene: TRBV4-3; j_gene: TRBJ1-1; abundance: .; d_gene: .; CDR3aa: CASSLQEGVNTEAFF; CDR3nt: TGCGCCAGCAGCCTACAAGAGGGAGTGAACACTGAAGCTTTCTTT